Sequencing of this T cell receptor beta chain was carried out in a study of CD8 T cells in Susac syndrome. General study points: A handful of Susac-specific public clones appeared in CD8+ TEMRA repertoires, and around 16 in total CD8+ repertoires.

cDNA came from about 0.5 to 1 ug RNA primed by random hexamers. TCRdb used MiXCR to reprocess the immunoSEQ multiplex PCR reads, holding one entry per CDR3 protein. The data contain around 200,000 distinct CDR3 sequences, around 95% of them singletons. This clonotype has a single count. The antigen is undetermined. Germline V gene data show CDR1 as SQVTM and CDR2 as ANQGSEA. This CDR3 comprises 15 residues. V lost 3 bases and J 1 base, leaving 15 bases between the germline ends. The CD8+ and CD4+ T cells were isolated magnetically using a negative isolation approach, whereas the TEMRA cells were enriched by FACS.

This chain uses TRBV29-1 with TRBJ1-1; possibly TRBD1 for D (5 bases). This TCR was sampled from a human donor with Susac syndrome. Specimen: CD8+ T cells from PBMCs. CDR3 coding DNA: TGCAGCGTTGATCTGAGTCTGGGACCGAACACTGAAGCTTTCTTT. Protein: CSVDLSLGPNTEAFF.